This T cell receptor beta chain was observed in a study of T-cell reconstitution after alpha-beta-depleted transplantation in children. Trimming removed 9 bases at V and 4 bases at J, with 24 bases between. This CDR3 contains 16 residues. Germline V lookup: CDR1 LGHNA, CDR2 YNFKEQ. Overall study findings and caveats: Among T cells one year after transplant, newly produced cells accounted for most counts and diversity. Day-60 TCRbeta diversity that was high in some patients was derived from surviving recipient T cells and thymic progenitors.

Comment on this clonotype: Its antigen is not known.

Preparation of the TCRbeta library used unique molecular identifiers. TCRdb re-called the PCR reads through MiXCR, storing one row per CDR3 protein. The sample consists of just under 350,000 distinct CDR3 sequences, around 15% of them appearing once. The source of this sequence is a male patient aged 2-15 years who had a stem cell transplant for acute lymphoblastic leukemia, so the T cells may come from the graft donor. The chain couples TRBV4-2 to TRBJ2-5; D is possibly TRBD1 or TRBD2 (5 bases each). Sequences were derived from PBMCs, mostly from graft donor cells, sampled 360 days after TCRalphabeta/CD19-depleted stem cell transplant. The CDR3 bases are TGTGCCAGGGGCCCGGGGCTGCCAGGGAGAATAGAGACCCAGTACTTC. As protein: CARGPGLPGRIETQYF.